This TCR beta chain came from a study of cytomegalovirus exposure and HLA in healthy donors. Study outcomes and limitations: While the bulk of TCR sequences proved rare, some public TCRs turned up in many donors.

The PCR had 60 Vbeta and 13 Jbeta primers. Assay used: immunoSEQ multiplex PCR; TCRdb lists only in-frame clones, some missing. The sample includes approximately 150,000 clones, approximately 70% of them seen just once. The CDR3 is 15 residues long. V lost 0 bases, J lost 6 bases, and 3 bases stayed unmatched. Germline CDR1 SGDLS, CDR2 YYNGEE. This clone appeared a single time. Its antigen is unidentified. Specimen: PBMCs. V usage is TRBV9 and J usage is TRBJ1-4, with 9 bases that match TRBD1. The source of this sequence is a man between 18 and 35 years old in good health and CMV-seropositive. DNA of the CDR3: TGTGCCAGCAGCGTAGAAGGGACAGGGTATGAAAAACTGTTTTTT. It specifies CASSVEGTGYEKLFF.